What follows are 15 T cell receptor beta chains derived from one specimen sequenced in a study of T cells after somatic rescue of genetic block. Clones were read by immunoSEQ multiplex PCR, and TCRdb kept only the in-frame ones, dropping some. This table has 9,000 to 15,000 clones, 71% appearing once. The sequencing sample was made of peripheral blood mononuclear cells (PBMCs). The receptor source for this set is a boy aged 10-17 years.

This chain connects TRBV4-1 to TRBJ2-3; D may be TRBD2 (6 bases). In germline, CDR1 is MGHRA, CDR2 YSYEKL. The ends were cut back, 0 bases at V and 4 bases at J, with 11 bases in the middle. CDR3 length: 15 amino acids. The CDR3 nucleotides read TGCGCCAGCAGCCAAGATGGAGGGGCTCCAGATACGCAGTATTTT. Its protein product is CASSQDGGAPDTQYF.

This sequence joins TRBV7-9 and TRBJ2-7, with TRBD2 matching 7 bases. The CDR3 is 14 amino acids. Per the germline V gene, CDR1 is SEHNR and CDR2 is FQNEAQ (reference sequence). J lost 2 bases, V lost 5 bases, and 6 bases had no gene match. The CDR3 sequence: CASSQWGGTYEQYF. The CDR3 DNA follows: TGTGCCAGCAGCCAGTGGGGAGGGACCTACGAGCAGTACTTC.

The rearrangement uses TRBV28 and TRBJ2-5, with a tentative D call TRBD2 (6 bases). The CDR3 is 14 amino acids. Germline V gene data show CDR1 as MDHEN and CDR2 as SYDVKM. Between the trimmed V and J ends, which lost 2 bases and 5 bases, there was a span of 12 bases. The chain's CDR3 is CASSLAGTQETQYF. CDR3 DNA: TGTGCCAGCAGTTTAGCAGGGACTCAGGAGACCCAGTACTTC.

The rearrangement links TRBV5-7 to TRBJ1-3; D remains ambiguous. TRBV5-7 is filed as an ORF, its function uncertain. Deletions cut 2 bases from V and 0 bases from J, with 9 bases between. The CDR3 spans 15 residues. CDR3 region: CASSLPVISGNTIYF. CDR3 coding DNA: TGTGCCAGCAGCTTACCCGTAATCTCTGGAAACACCATATATTTT.

The chain combines TRBV9 with TRBJ1-6; no reliable D call. This CDR3 has 13 residues. Germline CDR1 is SGDLS and CDR2 is YYNGEE. V was pared by 3 bases and J by 8 bases, with 9 bases between. DNA for the CDR3: TGTGCCAGCAGCGACAGTCCTTATTCACCCCTCCACTTT. This translates into CASSDSPYSPLHF. Supplemented by reference TRBV9 and TRBJ1-6, the full variable domain reads DSGVTQTPKHLITATGQRVTLRCSPRSGDLSVYWYQQSLDQGLQFLIQYYNGEERAKGNILERFSAQQFPDLHSELNLSSLELGDSALYFCASSDSPYSPLHFGNGTRLTVT.

The CDR3 bases are TGTGCCAGCAGTCCATCGACAGGGGTTAGTGGAAAACTGTTTTTT. Its protein is CASSPSTGVSGKLFF. The chain is built from TRBV6-5 and TRBJ1-4; TRBD1 matches 8 bases. V lost 5 bases to trimming and J lost 10 bases; unmatched junction nucleotides: 12. This CDR3 contains 15 residues. From germline, CDR1 is MNHEY and CDR2 SVGAGI.

The chain is built from TRBV5-1 and TRBJ2-3, with 12 positions matching TRBD2. The trim removed 3 bases at V and 3 bases at J, leaving 5 bases unmatched. Germline CDR1 SGHRS, CDR2 YFSETQ. This CDR3 contains 16 residues. CDR3 in amino acids: CASSSKLAGGTDTQYF. In DNA form, the CDR3 reads TGCGCCAGCAGCTCTAAACTAGCGGGGGGTACAGATACGCAGTATTTT.

The chain has TRBV7-7 and TRBJ2-6; D call uncertain. Trimming left V 5 bases short and J 0 bases short, with 8 bases between. Germline lookup yields CDR1 SSHAT and CDR2 FNYEAQ (reference sequence). This CDR3 region has 15 residues. The CDR3, as DNA: TGTGCCAGCAGCCCTCTTCCCTCTGGGGCCAACGTCCTGACTTTC. Its translation: CASSPLPSGANVLTF.

This rearrangement joins TRBV6-1 to TRBJ2-5; 9 bases are a match to TRBD2. Trimming at V came to 3 bases and at J to 6 bases, leaving 14 bases not matched to a gene. Looked up from germline, CDR1 is MNHNS and CDR2 is SASEGT. This CDR3 region has 17 residues. CDR3 amino acids: CASSDRGLSGRWKTQYF. CDR3 nucleotide sequence: TGTGCCAGCAGTGACAGAGGACTCAGCGGGAGGTGGAAGACCCAGTACTTC.

CDR3 nucleotides: TGTGCCAGCTCACCGGGGATCAGCAATCAGCCCCAGCATTTT. Translation: CASSPGISNQPQHF. The chain combines TRBV18 with TRBJ1-5; the D is unclear. Trimming shortened V by 3 bases and J by 1 base, and 7 bases separated the two germline ends. Germline CDR1 reads KGHSH; CDR2 reads LQKENI. The CDR3 has 14 amino acids.

The sample holds one count of this clone. The chain combines TRBV7-2 with TRBJ2-1; D possibly corresponds to TRBD2 (6 bases). The V and J ends lost 1 base and 10 bases respectively, with 14 bases between them. The length of the CDR3 is 14 residues. Germline CDR1 is SGHTA and CDR2 is FQGNSA. CDR3 sequence: CASSLVRGKPEQFF. CDR3 bases: TGTGCCAGCAGCTTAGTTCGCGGGAAACCAGAGCAGTTCTTC. Full variable domain (outside the CDR3, taken from reference TRBV7-2 and TRBJ2-1): GAGVSQSPSNKVTEKGKDVELRCDPISGHTALYWYRQSLGQGLEFLIYFQGNSAPDKSGLPSDRFSAERTGGSVSTLTIQRTQQEDSAVYLCASSLVRGKPEQFFGPGTRLTVL.

This chain connects TRBV6-6 to TRBJ2-1; 9 bases match TRBD1. CDR1 and CDR2 from the germline V gene are MNHNY and SVGAGI (reference sequence). This CDR3 region has 15 residues. J was trimmed by 3 bases and V by 2 bases; bases with no gene match: 2. CDR3 amino acids: CASSYRDRVYNEQFF. CDR3 sequence (DNA): TGTGCCAGCAGTTACCGGGACAGGGTCTACAATGAGCAGTTCTTC.

The gene calls are TRBV2 and TRBJ1-4, with D perhaps matching TRBD1 (5 bases). This CDR3 contains 15 residues. The V end was cut by 5 bases, the J end by 7 bases, with 17 bases between. CDR1 and CDR2 (germline): SNHLY, FYNNEI. The CDR3 sequence is CASSFKFGGGEKLFF. CDR3 nucleotide sequence: TGTGCCAGCAGTTTCAAGTTCGGGGGGGGTGAAAAACTGTTTTTT.

J is TRBJ2-1 and V is TRBV11-2; 12 bases map to TRBD2. The CDR3 contains 16 residues. Unmatched junction bases numbered 5, after V lost 2 bases and J lost 6 bases. The germline CDR1 and CDR2 sequences are SGHAT and FQNNGV. The CDR3 sequence: CASSLFPGLAGNEQFF. CDR3 DNA sequence: TGTGCCAGCAGCTTATTTCCGGGACTAGCGGGCAATGAGCAGTTCTTC.

Only a few counts were recorded for this clone. This rearrangement joins TRBV18 to TRBJ1-5; possibly TRBD1 for D (5 bases). V gave up 5 bases and J gave up 3 bases, with 26 bases separating them. The length of the CDR3 is 19 residues. The germline CDR1 and CDR2 sequences are KGHSH and LQKENI. CDR3: CASSYTYHKGTGINQPQHF. In DNA, the CDR3 is TGTGCCAGCTCATATACTTATCACAAGGGAACAGGAATCAATCAGCCCCAGCATTTT.